Here is one T cell receptor beta chain with its context. After extraction with the RNeasy kit, roughly 0.45 to 1 ug of the RNA was reverse transcribed using random hexamers. TCR beta CDR3 was amplified by immunoSEQ covering 54 Vbeta and 13 Jbeta. TCRdb recomputed calls from the immunoSEQ multiplex PCR reads with MiXCR, one row per CDR3 protein. The sample has about 200,000 distinct CDR3 sequences; nearly 97% are singletons. The sample comes from a study of CD8 T cells in Susac syndrome. CD8+ and CD4+ T cells circulating in blood were sequenced for TCR beta. Negative magnetic isolation gave CD8+ and CD4+ cells; FACS enriched CD8+ TEMRA. The sequencing input was CD4+ T cells from PBMCs. The TCR originated in a human donor with multiple sclerosis.

The CDR3 sequence: CASRPGTVRYTF. The DNA of the CDR3 is TGTGCCAGCCGACCCGGGACGGTTCGCTACACCTTC. The V gene is TRBV6-1, the J gene TRBJ1-2; possible D gene TRBD1, 5 bases. CDR3 size: 12 residues. CDR1 MNHNS and CDR2 SASEGT come from the germline V gene. The ends were cut back, 8 bases at V and 9 bases at J, with 16 bases in the middle.